The TCR beta chain described here comes from a study of blood T cell repertoires in COVID-19. Study details: Sites in the United States, Italy and Spain provided acute and convalescent COVID-19 samples. Sources were T cells, B-cell-depleted T cells, or PBMCs; the material itself was cDNA or gDNA.

This clone was counted once. Study processing details: It was from reference gene primer amplification that nucleated cell counts were estimated. Profiled with immunoSEQ multiplex PCR; TCRdb holds only in-frame clones, not every one. The V and J calls and the clone size are those of that table, but D and trimming were determined from the DNA. Of a few hundred thousand clones listed, approximately 80% are singletons. Per germline, CDR1 SGHNT and CDR2 YYREEE (reference sequence). With 0 bases clipped from V and 7 bases from J, the junction kept 7 bases outside the gene matches. The CDR3 is 15 amino acids.

The sequence was collected from a man aged 40-55 years who had recovered from COVID-19. The sample taken for sequencing was peripheral blood. The chain couples TRBV5-4 to TRBJ2-7; 10 nucleotides line up with TRBD1. The CDR3 nucleotides are TGTGCCAGCAGCTTGGTGGGGACAGGGGTGGGTGAGCAGTACTTC. This translates into CASSLVGTGVGEQYF.